The T cell receptor (beta chain) under discussion was sequenced for a study of vaccination effects on CD4 cells after COVID-19. This CDR3 region has 15 residues. With 1 base removed from V and 3 bases from J, the gap between germline ends came to 10 bases. Germline CDR1 reads LNHDA; CDR2 reads SQIVND (reference sequence). A word on this clone: Its matching antigen is unknown.

Antigen-specific CD4+ T cells were first expanded with viral peptide pools by the ViraFEST assay and only then sequenced. Researchers isolated CD4+ T cells once approximately eleven days of culture had elapsed. Two-dose BNT162b2 or mRNA-1273 vaccination was given to participants. According to the study, vaccine recipients showed no prior SARS-CoV-2 infection and negative nucleocapsid antibodies. Study-wide points: Marked clonal contraction was seen late after vaccination (in both infection- and vaccine-induced clones).

The data were produced by immunoSEQ multiplex PCR, yet TCRdb's version contains in-frame clones alone and is incomplete. The repertoire includes 80,000 to 95,000 clones, around 74% of them detected once, and more than 0.85% sits in the top ten. The material was CD4+ T cells from PBMCs cultured with HCoV-OC43 spike peptides, obtained after COVID-19 vaccination. Subset denoted: HCoV-OC43 spike overlapping peptide pool stimulation. This sequence was found in a human donor who received a COVID-19 vaccine. The chain couples TRBV19 to TRBJ1-5; tentatively, D is TRBD1 (6 bases). CDR3 nucleotide sequence: TGTGCCAGTAGTATAGGAAGGGGGGCCAATCAGCCCCAGCATTTT. As protein: CASSIGRGANQPQHF.